This T cell receptor (beta chain) is drawn from a study of post-analysis software for immune sequencing data. Across the whole study: Both relapsing-remitting and secondary progressive multiple sclerosis featured among the disease courses, as did progressive-relapsing multiple sclerosis.

With 3 bases removed from V and 3 bases from J, the gap between germline ends came to 13 bases. The germline V gene has CDR1 SGHDT and CDR2 YYEEEE. There are 14 residues in the CDR3. Comment on this clonotype: Its antigen is unidentified.

Study results and limitations: Among multiple sclerosis patients, normalized Chao1 diversity was significantly below that of controls. With TRBV5-6, TRBV5-1 and TRBV20-1 included, roughly five TRBV segments were more frequent in patients than in controls.

cDNA libraries of TCR beta carried unique molecular identifiers. Starting from around 1 to 10 million T cells, the study yielded roughly 0.5 million cDNA molecules. TCRdb used MiXCR to reprocess the PCR reads, holding one entry per CDR3 protein. The sample holds about 820,000 distinct CDR3 sequences, approximately 53% seen once. The rearrangement links TRBV5-6 to TRBJ2-7; D is perhaps TRBD1 (6 bases). The receptor comes from a girl between 10 and 17 years old with multiple sclerosis. The specimen was blood. The CDR3 here is CASSSPGQLYEQYF. For the CDR3, the DNA is TGTGCCAGCAGCTCACCGGGACAACTCTACGAGCAGTACTTC.